These 9 T cell receptor beta chains share one sample of origin, sequenced in a study of blood T cell repertoires in COVID-19. Repertoires were generated with immunoSEQ multiplex PCR, while TCRdb's copy carries only in-frame clones and drops some. The sample has some 15,000 clones, roughly 87% seen once; the top ten hold 5% to 7%. Sequencing was done on a sample of peripheral blood. The receptors were sampled from a human donor in a cohort sampled during active COVID-19.

The chain carries TRBV5-1 and TRBJ2-3, with D maybe TRBD2 (5 bases). The CDR3 is 13 amino acids. Deletions cut 0 bases from V and 8 bases from J, with 10 bases between. Per the germline V gene, CDR1 is SGHRS and CDR2 is YFSETQ. The CDR3 bases are TGCGCCAGCAGCTTGGGGTCGGCGGGTACGCAGTATTTT. Protein product: CASSLGSAGTQYF.

The gene calls are TRBV9 and TRBJ2-2, with D unresolved. The germline gives CDR1 SGDLS, CDR2 YYNGEE. V dropped 4 bases and J dropped 8 bases, with 9 bases sitting between them. There are 12 residues in the CDR3. Written as DNA, the CDR3 is TGTGCCAGCAGCCGCCCCCGGGGGGAGCTGTTTTTT. Translating gives CASSRPRGELFF.

This chain joins TRBV7-9 and TRBJ2-1; 10 bases map to TRBD2. The CDR3 has 17 residues. The germline V gene encodes CDR1 SEHNR and CDR2 FQNEAQ (reference sequence). With 4 bases clipped from V and 7 bases from J, the junction kept 13 bases outside the gene matches. CDR3 loop: CASSSWTSGSLGNEQFF. In DNA form, the CDR3 reads TGTGCCAGCAGCTCCTGGACTAGCGGCTCCCTCGGGAATGAGCAGTTCTTC. Together with reference TRBV7-9 and TRBJ2-1, the CDR3 gives the full variable domain: DTGVSQNPRHKITKRGQNVTFRCDPISEHNRLYWYRQTLGQGPEFLTYFQNEAQLEKSRLLSDRFSAERPKGSFSTLEIQRTEQGDSAMYLCASSSWTSGSLGNEQFFGPGTRLTVL.

The chain employs TRBV27 and TRBJ2-5; possible D gene TRBD2, 6 bases. The germline V and J ends were trimmed by 1 base and 1 base, with 13 bases remaining between them. The CDR3 is made up of 16 amino acids. Germline values: CDR1 MNHEY, CDR2 SMNVEV (reference sequence). CDR3 in amino acids: CASSLLREMFQETQYF. Written as DNA, the CDR3 is TGTGCCAGCAGTTTATTACGGGAGATGTTCCAAGAGACCCAGTACTTC.

The chain uses TRBV27 and TRBJ1-1; possibly TRBD1 for D (6 bases). V was clipped by 7 bases and J by 0 bases, with 12 bases between them. The CDR3 consists of 14 residues. In germline, CDR1 is MNHEY, CDR2 SMNVEV (reference sequence). In DNA, the CDR3 is TGTGCCAGCACGGGGGGCGCGATGAACACTGAAGCTTTCTTT. As protein: CASTGGAMNTEAFF.

The chain carries TRBV10-3 and TRBJ2-3, with 9 positions matching TRBD2. V dropped 10 bases and J dropped 7; count of bases not matched to a gene: 12. Germline V gives CDR1 ENHRY, CDR2 SYGVKD. The CDR3 has 14 residues. The CDR3 spells CATSTSGSSNTQYF. DNA of the CDR3: TGTGCCACCTCCACTAGCGGGTCTTCAAATACGCAGTATTTT.

This clone was observed a single time. The chain employs TRBV6-2 or TRBV6-3 and TRBJ2-4; a possible D gene is TRBD2 (6 bases). The CDR3 totals 14 residues. Trimming shortened V by 5 bases and J by 1 base, and 9 bases separated the two germline ends. Per germline, CDR1 MNHEY and CDR2 SVGEGT. CDR3 residues: CASSTGRAKNIQYF. The CDR3 region has the DNA TGTGCCAGCAGTACGGGGAGGGCCAAAAACATTCAGTACTTC.

V gene TRBV3-1 (or the pseudogene TRBV3-2) combines with J gene TRBJ2-5; 7 bases match TRBD2. The CDR3 loop spans 16 amino acids. From germline, CDR1 is LGHDT and CDR2 YNNKEL (reference sequence). Trimming cost V 0 bases and J 5 bases; bases outside gene matches: 9. CDR3 region: CASSQDLDSGGETQYF. CDR3 sequence (DNA): TGTGCCAGCAGCCAAGATCTTGACTCCGGGGGGGAGACCCAGTACTTC.

The V gene is TRBV5-1, the J gene TRBJ1-5; D may be TRBD1 (6 bases). There are 16 residues in the CDR3. With 4 bases removed from V and 6 bases from J, the gap between germline ends came to 20 bases. The V gene's germline CDR1 is SGHRS and CDR2 YFSETQ. In DNA form, the CDR3 reads TGCGCCAGCAGCCTGGGGACACTCGGGCAGGGTCAGCCCCAGCATTTT. This gives the protein CASSLGTLGQGQPQHF.